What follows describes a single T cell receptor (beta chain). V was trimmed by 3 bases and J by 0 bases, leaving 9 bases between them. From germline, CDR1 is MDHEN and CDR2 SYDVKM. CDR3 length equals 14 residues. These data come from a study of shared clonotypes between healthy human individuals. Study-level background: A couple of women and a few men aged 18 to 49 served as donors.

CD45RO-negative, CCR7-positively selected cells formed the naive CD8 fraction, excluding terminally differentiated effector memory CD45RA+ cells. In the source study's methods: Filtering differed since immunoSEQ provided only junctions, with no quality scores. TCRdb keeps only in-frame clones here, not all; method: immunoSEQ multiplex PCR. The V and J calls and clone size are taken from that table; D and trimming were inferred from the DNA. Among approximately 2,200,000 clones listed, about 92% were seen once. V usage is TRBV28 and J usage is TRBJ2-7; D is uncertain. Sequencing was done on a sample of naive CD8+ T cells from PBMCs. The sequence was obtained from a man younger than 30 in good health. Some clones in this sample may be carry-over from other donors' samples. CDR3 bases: TGTGCCAGCAGTTTTAGGGCGAACTCCTACGAGCAGTACTTC. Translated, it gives CASSFRANSYEQYF.